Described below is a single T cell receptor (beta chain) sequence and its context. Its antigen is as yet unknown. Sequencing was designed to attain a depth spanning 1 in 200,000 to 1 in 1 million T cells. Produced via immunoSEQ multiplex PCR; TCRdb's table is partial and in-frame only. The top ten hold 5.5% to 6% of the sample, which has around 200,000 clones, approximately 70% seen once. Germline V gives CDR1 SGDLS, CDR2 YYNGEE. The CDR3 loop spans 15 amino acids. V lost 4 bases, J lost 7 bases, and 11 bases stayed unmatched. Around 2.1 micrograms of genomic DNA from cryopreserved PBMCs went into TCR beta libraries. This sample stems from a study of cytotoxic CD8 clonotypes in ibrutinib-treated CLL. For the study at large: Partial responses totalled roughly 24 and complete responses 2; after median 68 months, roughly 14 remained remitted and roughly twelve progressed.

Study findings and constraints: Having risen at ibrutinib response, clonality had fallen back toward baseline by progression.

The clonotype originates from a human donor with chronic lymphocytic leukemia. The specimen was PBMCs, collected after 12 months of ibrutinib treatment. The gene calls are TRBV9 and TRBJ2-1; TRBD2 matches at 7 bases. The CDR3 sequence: CASSRLGRGGNEQFF. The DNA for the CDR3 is TGTGCCAGCAGCCGTCTCGGCCGCGGGGGTAATGAGCAGTTCTTC.